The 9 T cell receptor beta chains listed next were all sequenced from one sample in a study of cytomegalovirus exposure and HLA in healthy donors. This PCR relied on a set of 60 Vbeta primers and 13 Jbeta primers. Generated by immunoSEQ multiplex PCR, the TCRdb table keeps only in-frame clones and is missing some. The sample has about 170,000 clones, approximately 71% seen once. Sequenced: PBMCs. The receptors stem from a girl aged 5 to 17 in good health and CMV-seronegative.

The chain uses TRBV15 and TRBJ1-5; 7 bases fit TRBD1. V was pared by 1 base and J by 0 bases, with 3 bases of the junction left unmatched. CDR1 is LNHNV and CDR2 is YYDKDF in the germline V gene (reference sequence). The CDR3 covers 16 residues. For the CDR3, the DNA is TGTGCCACCAGCAGAGGGAGACAGGGTAGCAATCAGCCCCAGCATTTT. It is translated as CATSRGRQGSNQPQHF.

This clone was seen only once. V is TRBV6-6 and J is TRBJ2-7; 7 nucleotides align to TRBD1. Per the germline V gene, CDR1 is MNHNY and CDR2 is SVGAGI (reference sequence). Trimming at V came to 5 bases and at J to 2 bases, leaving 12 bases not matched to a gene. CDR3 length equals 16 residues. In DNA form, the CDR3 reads TGTGCCAGCAGTAAACAGACAGGCCAGGGGGCCTACGAGCAGTACTTC. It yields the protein CASSKQTGQGAYEQYF.

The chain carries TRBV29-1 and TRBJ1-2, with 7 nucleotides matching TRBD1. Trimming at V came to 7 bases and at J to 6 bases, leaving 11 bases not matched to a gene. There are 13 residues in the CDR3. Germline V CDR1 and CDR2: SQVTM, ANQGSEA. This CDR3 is CSAPGGPTHGYTF. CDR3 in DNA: TGCAGCGCCCCAGGGGGGCCTACACATGGCTACACCTTC.

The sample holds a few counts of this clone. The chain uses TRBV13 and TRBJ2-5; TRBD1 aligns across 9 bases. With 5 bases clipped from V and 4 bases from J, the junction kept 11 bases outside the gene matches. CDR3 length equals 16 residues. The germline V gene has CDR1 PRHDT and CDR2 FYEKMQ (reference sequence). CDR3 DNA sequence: TGTGCCAGCAGCCGGAGTAACAGGGGGCGCCGAGAGACCCAGTACTTC. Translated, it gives CASSRSNRGRRETQYF.

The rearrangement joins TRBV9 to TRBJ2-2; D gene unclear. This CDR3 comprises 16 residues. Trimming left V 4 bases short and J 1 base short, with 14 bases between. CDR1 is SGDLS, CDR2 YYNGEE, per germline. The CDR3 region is CASSSTPGLNTGELFF. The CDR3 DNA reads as TGTGCCAGCAGCTCGACACCCGGCTTGAACACCGGGGAGCTGTTTTTT.

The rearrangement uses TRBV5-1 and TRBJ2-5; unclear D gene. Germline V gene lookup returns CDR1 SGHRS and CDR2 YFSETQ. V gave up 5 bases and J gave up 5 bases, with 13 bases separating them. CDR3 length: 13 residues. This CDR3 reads CASSMPGWETQYF. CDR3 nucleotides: TGCGCCAGCAGTATGCCAGGTTGGGAGACCCAGTACTTC.

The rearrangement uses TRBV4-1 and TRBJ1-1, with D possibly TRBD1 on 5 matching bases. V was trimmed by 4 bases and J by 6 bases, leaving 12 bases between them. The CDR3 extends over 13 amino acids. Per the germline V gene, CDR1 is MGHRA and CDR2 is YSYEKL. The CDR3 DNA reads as TGCGCCAGCAGCCGTTGGGGCAGCTCTGAAGCTTTCTTT. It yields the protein CASSRWGSSEAFF.

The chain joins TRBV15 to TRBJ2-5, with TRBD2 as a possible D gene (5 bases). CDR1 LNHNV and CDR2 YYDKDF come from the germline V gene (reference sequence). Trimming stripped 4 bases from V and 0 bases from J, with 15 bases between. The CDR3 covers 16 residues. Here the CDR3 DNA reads TGTGCCACCAGCATCCCGGGGAATTTGTACCAAGAGACCCAGTACTTC. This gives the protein CATSIPGNLYQETQYF.

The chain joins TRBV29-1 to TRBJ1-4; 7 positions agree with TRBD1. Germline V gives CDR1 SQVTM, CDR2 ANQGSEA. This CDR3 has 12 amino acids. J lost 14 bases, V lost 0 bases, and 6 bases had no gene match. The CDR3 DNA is TGCAGCGTTGAAGACCAAGGGGGCCGGCTGTTTTTT. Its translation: CSVEDQGGRLFF.